This T cell receptor (beta chain) was observed in a study of cytomegalovirus exposure and HLA in healthy donors (TCRdb year 2017). A note on the overall study: An earlier analysis of around 600 of the donors reported approximately 270 Gb of sequence data and some 100 million unique TCR beta sequences from about 200 million T cells. A later genetic analysis took genome-wide SNP genotypes for about 60% of the roughly 670 donors and used that subset as a discovery cohort. Besides the first cohort of hundreds of subjects, a separate validation cohort made up of some 110 different subjects was used. About 300 gigabases of sequencing data and tens of millions of unique TCR sequences were included in an early release covering over 600 HLA-typed donors. Class I and class II HLA loci were covered by the typing at four-digit resolution. Roughly five DR-DQ haplotypes were treated as single units for association and clustering because of strong linkage in the cohort. Using immunosequencing, the study profiled T cell repertoires from 500 to 800 subjects and related those repertoires to cytomegalovirus serostatus. The study combined high-throughput TCR immunosequencing, statistical association of individual TCRs with disease status, and machine learning to predict cytomegalovirus infection status. To decide whether each TCR beta V gene segment behaved as functional or pseudogenic, an earlier analysis of nearly 600 of the donors relied on high-throughput TCR beta sequencing. The number of typed donors differed by locus: 629-630 for A, B, C, DRB1 and DQB1; some 540 for DQA1; over 600 for DPA1; and some 430 for DPB1. The study aimed to test whether signatures of past pathogen exposure could be identified by cataloging public T cell receptors. Donor age, sex, ethnicity and CMV serostatus were collected together with the repertoire data. All discovery cohort repertoires had been generated on a single sequencing platform. Across under 500 genotyped donors of the cohort, an average of about 250,000 unique TCR beta nucleotide sequences per donor were sequenced, and roughly 20% of those sequences were non-productive. A later analysis re-analyzed previously published TCR beta repertoires from roughly 600 donors and added high-resolution HLA genotyping to study TCR occurrence patterns. The genetic ancestry cluster associated with self-reported Caucasian donors included 80% to 90% of the roughly 390 genotyped donors. Rather than drawing on any new phenotypic data, the later analysis identified candidate immune exposures from TCR beta sequences and the way those sequences occurred across donors. Paper-wide results and their limitations: Assigning TCR associations to individual alleles was difficult when HLA alleles, especially DR and DQ, strongly co-occurred. Cytomegalovirus status was reported to be diagnosed by the classifier with high specificity and sensitivity in both the original and validation cohorts. At a false discovery rate of 0.05, a later analysis linked some 18,000 TCR beta sequences to specific HLA alleles. The study gave a list of about 170 TCR beta chains associated with cytomegalovirus. Across donors, most TCR sequences were observed very rarely, whereas some public TCRs were present in many individuals. An association between a missense DCLRE1C variant and V-gene and J-gene trimming of TCR beta chains was found in a later genetic analysis and replicated in an independent cohort. Because the 87-base-pair reads could not distinguish some IMGT-functional V segments, including TRBV6-2 and TRBV6-3, those segments were excluded. The sequencing pipeline was judged likely to have produced a cluster of highly shared sequence variants as a technical artifact. Broadly in line with IMGT annotations, most TCR beta V segments showed up in productive rearrangements about 90% or about 30% of the time in an earlier analysis of 587 of the donors. It was suggested by the authors that the approach could potentially be generalized to other disease states and immunological phenotypes. The only immune exposure information available for the cohort was CMV serostatus. Some 16 rarely observed V segments, including chromosome 9 orphons, were excluded from the earlier analysis of several hundred of the donors because counts were too low. A few of the identified cytomegalovirus-associated TCR beta chains were confirmed in vitro to be specific for cytomegalovirus antigens. Most CMV-associated TCR beta chains appeared to be HLA-restricted in a later analysis, and the HLA associations seemed to be driven largely by CMV exposure. According to a later genetic analysis, donors in an Asian-associated ancestry cluster had fewer N-insertions in productive TCRs than the approximately 710-donor mean. A further reported finding was that TCR beta sequences accurately predicted the HLA-A and HLA-B alleles for most subjects in the first cohort. In a later analysis, the rate of TCR association differed among HLA loci, with DRB1 alleles having the most associated TCRs and HLA-C alleles having the fewest. Because HLA typing was unavailable for some donors at each locus, only the typed subset was used in association tests. Presence/absence analyses assumed roughly uniform sequencing depth across donors, an assumption that may not hold. In a later analysis, HLA-associated TCR beta chains showed more clonal expansion and lower generation probabilities than non-associated chains that were equally common. Linkage disequilibrium might explain the correlated functional status among segregating V segments, but an unknown experimental factor could not be ruled out. A later analysis reported that several top co-occurrence clusters appeared linked to parvovirus B19, influenza, CMV and Epstein-Barr virus. This cohort had only TCR beta chains sequenced, and the lack of alpha or paired-chain data limited which features could be detected.

Only one count was recorded for this clone. Which antigen it targets is not known. Per-base quality was not reported, and no clone a single base away is much larger than it. Including the terminal cysteine and phenylalanine, the CDR3 comprises 15 residues. The sequence is cut down to CDR3 DNA, 45 bases in frame from base 1. V was cut back by 4 bases and J by 5 bases, leaving a gap of 17 bases between them. From the germline V gene, CDR1 is SNHLY and CDR2 is FYNNEI. The protocol used for the library was the immunoSEQ multiplex PCR assay. A mixture of 60 forward primers for TCR Vbeta segments and 13 reverse primers for TCR Jbeta segments was used in the multiplex PCR. The CDR3 region of rearranged TCR beta genes was amplified from genomic DNA with a multiplex PCR assay. The Illumina HiSeq System was used to sequence the amplified TCR beta libraries as 87-base-pair reads. From the authors' description of their analysis: A later analysis tallied 75 million to 95 million unique TCR beta chains across the 610 or so repertoires, and some 10 million of those chains were shared by two or more donors. Raw reads were error-corrected and collapsed into unique sequences by a nearest-neighbor algorithm in which closely related sequences were merged to remove PCR and sequencing errors. Alignment of CDR3 sequences to IMGT reference sequences was used to assign V, D and J gene segments. For a sequence to be retained, at least a six-nucleotide match to both a V gene segment and a J gene segment was required. Rearrangements were called productive when the CDR3 lacked stop codons and stayed in frame with V and J; all others were non-productive. Following IMGT convention, CDR3 was defined as the stretch from the second conserved V-encoded cysteine up to the conserved J-encoded phenylalanine. Sequences without an unambiguous match to a single V gene segment were excluded from the earlier analysis of over 500 of the donors. In an earlier analysis of roughly 600 of the donors, a V segment was called functional when productive rearrangements were above 56.7%, and segregating when the standard deviation between donors exceeded 5%. A statistical classification framework was built for diagnosing cytomegalovirus status from the catalog of TCR beta chain sequences. A later analysis assigned V and J genes by comparing TCR nucleotide sequences with IMGT/GENE-DB human TR gene sequences. The TCRdist pipeline was used in a later analysis to assign CDR3 sequences and most-parsimonious VDJ recombination scenarios. In a later analysis, every TCR beta chain was defined by the combination of its CDR3 amino acid sequence and its V-gene family, and reads without a unique V-gene family were dropped. A later analysis removed 500 to 600 highly shared, low-generation-probability nucleotide sequences to deal with suspected cross-contamination and a sequencing artifact. A later analysis calculated a clonal expansion index for each public chain from normalized within-repertoire ranks of inferred template counts. A later analysis computed generation probabilities with a VDJ recombination model fitted to out-of-frame rearrangements, and checked the results against IGoR. In a later analysis, hypergeometric tests were used to score TCR-TCR, TCR-HLA and TCR-CMV co-occurrence, with a repertoire-size bias correction applied to TCR pairs. In a later analysis, false discovery rates were estimated by permuting HLA or CMV assignments 20 times. In a later analysis, co-occurring TCRs were grouped using DBSCAN, with TCRdist sequence similarity added in when clustering inside HLA-allele-positive subsets. Co-occurrence clustering excluded repertoires with fewer than 30,000 or more than 120,000 public chains, plus five with anomalous nucleotide sharing. Sourced from immuneACCESS, this table was stored by TCRdb with only in-frame sequences that have V and J called. A share of the clones is absent; for the studies checked, an unresolved V gene accounts for under half, and the remainder has no known explanation. The D gene and trimming were derived from the DNA, and the V and J assignments and clone size from that table. In this sample the table shows nearly 110,000 clones, 60% to 80% of which occur a single time. The ten biggest clones cover 2.5% of the sample.

The cohort was made up of approximately 700 healthy bone marrow donors. All cohort members were sampled while nominally healthy, although unrecorded immune exposures were likely present. The donor tested CMV seronegative and was one of the 352 seronegative cohort members. Each donor provided a peripheral blood sample, and peripheral blood mononuclear cells were used for TCR beta sequencing. The Qiagen DNeasy Blood Extraction Kit was used to extract genomic DNA from the blood cell samples. This sequence uses TRBV2 and TRBJ1-2; too little of a D gene remains to name it. The sequence came from a man in his forties in good health and CMV-seronegative. The sequenced material came from PBMCs. The nucleotide sequence is TGTGCCAGCAGTGGAGCCAACAGCTACAAGTATGGCTACACCTTC. Its coded protein is CASSGANSYKYGYTF.